This T cell receptor (beta chain) came from a study of cytomegalovirus exposure and HLA in healthy donors. Both 60 Vbeta primers and 13 Jbeta primers went into the PCR. This table comes from immunoSEQ multiplex PCR, and its TCRdb copy is limited to in-frame clones, with some not included. The sample has fewer than 95,000 clones, roughly 70% seen once. This sequence was found in a man aged 35-49 years in good health and CMV-seronegative. Sequenced sample: PBMCs.

Here the CDR3 reads CASSPPTGVEQYF. The CDR3 DNA reads as TGTGCCAGCTCACCTCCGACAGGGGTCGAGCAGTACTTC. This sequence joins TRBV18 and TRBJ2-7, with 8 bases fitting TRBD1. Germline V gene lookup returns CDR1 KGHSH and CDR2 LQKENI. V shed 3 bases, J shed 6 bases, and the junction held 4 bases outside the gene matches. The CDR3 length is 13 residues.